The 10 T cell receptor beta chains below all came from one sample that was sequenced in a study of human T cells and chemical hapten exposure. MiXCR, run by TCRdb on the RACE reads, gives a single entry per CDR3 protein. Of about 200,000 distinct CDR3 sequences listed, roughly a quarter are singletons. Sample time point: patch test 3, about 24 weeks after DPC sensitization. Treatment meaning: therapeutic diphenylcyclopropenone sensitization with weekly scalp DPC. Sequenced material: whole blood, taken in connection with sensitization to the hapten diphenylcyclopropenone (DPC). The receptors shown here come from a woman in her forties with alopecia areata. Some clones in this sample may be carry-over from other donors' samples.

On this clonotype itself: Germline is not matched at one junction end, which may reflect a read error. The chain recombines TRBV28 with TRBJ2-4, with D perhaps given as TRBD1 or TRBD2 (5 bases each). Germline V gives CDR1 MDHEN, CDR2 SYDVKM. CDR3 size: 13 residues. CDR3 sequence reads: CASTGTVPMGRDF. DNA for the CDR3: TGTGCCAGCACCGGGACGGTGCCTATGGGTAGGGACTTC.

This clonotype was counted a few times. The chain is built from TRBV20-1 and TRBJ2-2; D is possibly TRBD2 (6 bases). The CDR3 is 15 residues long. The germline V gene encodes CDR1 DFQATT and CDR2 SNEGSKA (reference sequence). Between the trimmed V and J ends, which lost 4 bases and 1 base, there was a span of 13 bases. CDR3 nucleotide sequence: TGCAGTGCTATGGGTAGCGGAGAGAACACCGGGGAGCTGTTTTTT. Translated: CSAMGSGENTGELFF.

The sample holds one count of this clonotype. This chain connects TRBV7-3 to TRBJ2-2; D unclear. Trimming left V 1 base short and J 4 bases short, with 10 bases between. The CDR3 spans 15 residues. The germline V gene encodes CDR1 SGHTA and CDR2 FQGTGA. CDR3 DNA sequence: TGTGCCAGCAGCTTAAGAATGGACGGCACCGGGGAGCTGTTTTTT. Its protein product is CASSLRMDGTGELFF.

V gene TRBV5-6 combines with J gene TRBJ2-3; D is unclear. The CDR3 totals 12 residues. The V end lost 4 bases, the J end lost 2 bases, and 5 bases lay between the germline ends. Germline CDR1 and CDR2: SGHDT and YYEEEE. CDR3 sequence (DNA): TGTGCCAGCAGCAGAATCACAGATACGCAGTATTTT. This gives the protein CASSRITDTQYF.

The rearrangement links TRBV6-5 to TRBJ2-1; a weak D match, TRBD2 (6 bases). With 7 bases removed from V and 4 bases from J, the gap between germline ends came to 11 bases. CDR1 and CDR2 (germline): MNHEY, SVGAGI. The CDR3 extends over 13 amino acids. CDR3 loop: CASNRAGYNEQFF. The CDR3 region has the DNA TGTGCCAGCAACCGAGCGGGTTACAATGAGCAGTTCTTC.

The chain couples TRBV29-1 to TRBJ2-2; 9 bases fit TRBD1. V shed 4 bases and J 6 bases; nucleotides not matched to a gene: 3. Germline assignment: CDR1 SQVTM and CDR2 ANQGSEA. The CDR3 consists of 13 residues. CDR3 nucleotide sequence: TGCAGCGTTGGGACAGGGGTATCCGGGGAGCTGTTTTTT. Translated: CSVGTGVSGELFF.

The chain is built from TRBV12-3 or TRBV12-4 and TRBJ1-5; 8 nucleotides match TRBD1. CDR3 length: 16 amino acids. Germline trimming cut 6 bases from V and 4 bases from J; bases unmatched to any gene: 11. CDR3 protein: CASRWEGQGQNQPQHF. As DNA, the CDR3 is TGTGCCAGCAGGTGGGAAGGACAGGGACAAAATCAGCCCCAGCATTTT.

In its sample, this clonotype was seen a few times. V and J are TRBV29-1 and TRBJ2-3; unclear D gene. V lost 6 bases, J lost 2 bases, and 6 bases lay in between. The CDR3 covers 11 residues. Germline V CDR1 and CDR2: SQVTM, ANQGSEA. This chain's CDR3 is CSVRYTDTQYF. The CDR3 DNA sequence: TGCAGCGTGCGGTACACAGATACGCAGTATTTT.

V and J are TRBV15 and TRBJ2-5; D is ambiguous. The V and J ends lost 0 bases and 2 bases respectively, with 13 bases between them. The CDR3 has 16 amino acids. The germline gives CDR1 LNHNV, CDR2 YYDKDF (reference sequence). The CDR3 protein is CATSRDHPASQETQYF. CDR3 DNA sequence: TGTGCCACCAGCAGAGATCATCCAGCCTCGCAAGAGACCCAGTACTTC.

This clonotype was counted only a few times. V is TRBV5-1 and J is TRBJ2-7; D is unclear. The V and J ends lost 4 bases and 2 bases respectively, with 13 bases between them. Germline CDR1 and CDR2: SGHRS and YFSETQ. The CDR3 totals 14 residues. The CDR3 nucleotides are TGCGCCAGCAGCCCCGAACCTGGGACCTACGAGCAGTACTTC. Amino acids: CASSPEPGTYEQYF.